This entry lists 4 T cell receptor beta chains sequenced from one sample in a study of blood T cell repertoires in COVID-19. Here immunoSEQ multiplex PCR was the method, and the copy in TCRdb shows in-frame clones only, minus some. This sample yields about 71,000 clones, of which about 83% are seen a single time; 5.5% to 8% belongs to the top ten. Sequenced input: peripheral blood. All receptors come from a man aged 25-40 years with COVID-19, enrolled during active disease.

DNA of the CDR3: TGTGCCAGCAGTTATGCAGGGCAGATTAATTCACCCCTCCACTTT. It translates to CASSYAGQINSPLHF. The rearrangement uses TRBV6-5 and TRBJ1-6; D perhaps matches TRBD1 (5 bases). Germline CDR1 is MNHEY and CDR2 is SVGAGI. This CDR3 contains 15 residues. Between the trimmed V and J ends, which lost 3 bases and 6 bases, there was a span of 12 bases.

The chain combines TRBV2 with TRBJ2-2; maybe TRBD1 (6 bases). The CDR3 runs 12 residues. The germline V gene encodes CDR1 SNHLY and CDR2 FYNNEI. V dropped 7 bases and J dropped 5 bases, with 8 bases sitting between them. CDR3 in amino acids: CASIQGTGELFF. DNA of the CDR3: TGTGCCAGCATACAGGGAACCGGGGAGCTGTTTTTT.

The chain is built from TRBV5-1 and TRBJ2-3; 10 positions match TRBD1. This CDR3 region has 15 residues. CDR1 is SGHRS and CDR2 is YFSETQ in the germline V gene. Trimming at V came to 3 bases and at J to 1 base, leaving 2 bases not matched to a gene. CDR3 amino acids: CASSWGTGGTDTQYF. CDR3 bases: TGCGCCAGCAGCTGGGGGACAGGGGGCACAGATACGCAGTATTTT.

V is TRBV4-1 and J is TRBJ2-7; 8 nucleotides match TRBD2. The CDR3 spans 18 residues. Trimming cost V 5 bases and J 1 base; bases outside gene matches: 16. The germline V gene has CDR1 MGHRA and CDR2 YSYEKL. CDR3 DNA: TGCGCCAGCAGCTTATACGGGGAACTAGCGGAATATTCCTACGAGCAGTACTTC. Translated: CASSLYGELAEYSYEQYF.